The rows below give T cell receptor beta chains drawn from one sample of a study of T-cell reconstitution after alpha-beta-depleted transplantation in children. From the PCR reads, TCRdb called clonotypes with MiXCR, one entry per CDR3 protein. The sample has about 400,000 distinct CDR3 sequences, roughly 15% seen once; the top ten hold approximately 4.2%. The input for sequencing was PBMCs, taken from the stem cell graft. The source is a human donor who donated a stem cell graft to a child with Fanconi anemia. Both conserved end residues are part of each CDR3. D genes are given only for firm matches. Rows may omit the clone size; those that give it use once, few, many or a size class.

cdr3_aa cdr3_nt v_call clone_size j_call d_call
CASSLKSGESSYNEQFF TGTGCCAGCAGCCTCAAATCGGGGGAGAGCTCCTACAATGAGCAGTTCTTC TRBV7-6 . TRBJ2-1 .
CASSRGAGLVETQYF TGTGCCAGCAGCCGCGGCGCGGGACTCGTAGAGACCCAGTACTTC TRBV14 few TRBJ2-5 .
CASSPRGLNTGELFF TGTGCCAGCTCACCAAGAGGATTGAACACCGGGGAGCTGTTTTTT TRBV18 . TRBJ2-2 .
CASSWIGSLEETQYF TGCGCCAGCAGCTGGATTGGGTCTCTCGAAGAGACCCAGTACTTC TRBV5-1 . TRBJ2-5 .
CASSKTGTGGGYTF TGTGCCAGCAGCAAGACCGGGACAGGAGGTGGCTACACCTTC TRBV2 few TRBJ1-2 TRBD1
CASSPGSASSYNEQFF TGCGCCAGCAGCCCAGGGTCTGCGAGCTCCTACAATGAGCAGTTCTTC TRBV5-1 few TRBJ2-1 .
CASSFPAGMNTEAFF TGTGCCAGCAGTTTCCCCGCAGGGATGAACACTGAAGCTTTCTTT TRBV6-2/TRBV6-3 few TRBJ1-1 .
CSARDKRTGMNYGYTF TGCAGTGCTAGAGATAAAAGGACAGGGATGAACTATGGCTACACCTTC TRBV20-1 many TRBJ1-2 TRBD1
CASSQGVGAIQPQHF TGCGCCAGCAGCCAAGGGGTAGGGGCGATACAGCCCCAGCATTTT TRBV4-3 few TRBJ1-5 .
CASSLARDTQYF TGCGCCAGCAGCTTGGCGAGAGATACGCAGTATTTT TRBV5-1 many TRBJ2-3 .
CASSLFWGAANYGYTF TGTGCCAGCAGCTTATTCTGGGGTGCGGCTAACTATGGCTACACCTTC TRBV7-9 few TRBJ1-2 .
CSVMEGGQDTEAFF TGCAGTGTCATGGAAGGGGGACAGGACACTGAAGCTTTCTTT TRBV20-1 . TRBJ1-1 TRBD1
CAWSQGGEQYF TGTGCCTGGAGCCAAGGCGGCGAGCAGTACTTC TRBV30 few TRBJ2-7 .
CAWTDSYTEAFF TGTGCCTGGACCGACTCGTACACTGAAGCTTTCTTT TRBV30 . TRBJ1-1 .
CASSPIASAGYTF TGTGCCAGCAGTCCGATTGCGTCCGCTGGCTACACCTTC TRBV12-3/TRBV12-4 . TRBJ1-2 .
CASSVAKGGLDFTDTQYF TGTGCCAGCAGCGTAGCTAAAGGCGGCCTAGACTTCACAGATACGCAGTATTTT TRBV9 few TRBJ2-3 .
CASSSSHEKLFF TGTGCCAGCAGTTCTTCCCACGAAAAACTGTTTTTT TRBV27 . TRBJ1-4 .
CASSQEGGREQPQHF TGTGCCAGCAGCCAAGAGGGAGGCAGGGAACAGCCCCAGCATTTT TRBV3-1 . TRBJ1-5 .
CASSNGATGANVLTF TGCGCCAGCAGCAACGGGGCTACAGGGGCCAACGTCCTGACTTTC TRBV5-1 many TRBJ2-6 .
CAWTSGTGGDTQYF TGTGCCTGGACTTCTGGGACAGGGGGAGATACGCAGTATTTT TRBV30 few TRBJ2-3 TRBD1
CAWSVWHTTYTEAFF TGTGCCTGGAGTGTATGGCACACAACTTACACTGAAGCTTTCTTT TRBV30 . TRBJ1-1 .
CAWSVYATPIGQAAETQYF TGTGCCTGGAGTGTTTACGCGACCCCCATCGGACAGGCTGCAGAGACCCAGTACTTC TRBV30 few TRBJ2-5 TRBD1
CASSYSLDGYTF TGTGCCAGCAGTTACTCTTTGGATGGCTACACCTTC TRBV6-6 . TRBJ1-2 .
CSASQGWGRGNTEAFF TGCAGTGCTAGCCAGGGATGGGGCAGAGGGAACACTGAAGCTTTCTTT TRBV20-1 few TRBJ1-1 .
CASSLGISEAFF TGTGCCAGCAGCTTGGGGATTAGTGAAGCTTTCTTT TRBV5-5 many TRBJ1-1 .
CASSPGTYNTGELFF TGCGCCAGCAGCCCCGGGACCTACAACACCGGGGAGCTGTTTTTT TRBV4-3 few TRBJ2-2 .
CASSVGVEDTQYF TGTGCCAGCAGCGTAGGCGTCGAAGATACGCAGTATTTT TRBV9 . TRBJ2-3 .
CASNPGQVYGELFF TGTGCCAGCAATCCGGGACAGGTTTACGGGGAGCTGTTTTTT TRBV6-2/TRBV6-3 many TRBJ2-2 TRBD1
CASSQFPFTGGRDTDTQYF TGTGCCAGCAGCCAATTTCCTTTCACAGGGGGTAGGGACACAGATACGCAGTATTTT TRBV4-2 many TRBJ2-3 TRBD1
CASRAGDLYNEQFF TGCGCCAGTCGAGCGGGGGACCTCTACAATGAGCAGTTCTTC TRBV5-1 many TRBJ2-1 TRBD2
CASSLLDRGETQYF TGTGCCAGCAGCTTACTCGACAGGGGAGAGACCCAGTACTTC TRBV11-2 few TRBJ2-5 TRBD1
CASSQDLASNQPQHF TGTGCCAGCAGCCAAGATCTCGCCAGCAATCAGCCCCAGCATTTT TRBV4-2 many TRBJ1-5 .
CASSLRGGSTEAFF TGTGCCAGCAGTTTGCGGGGCGGTAGCACTGAAGCTTTCTTT TRBV12-3/TRBV12-4 . TRBJ1-1 .
CSARWTTGGFGNTIYF TGCAGTGCTAGATGGACGACAGGGGGCTTTGGAAACACCATATATTTT TRBV20-1 . TRBJ1-3 TRBD1
CSVEDPHRGNTGELFF TGCAGCGTTGAAGACCCTCACAGGGGCAACACCGGGGAGCTGTTTTTT TRBV29-1 many TRBJ2-2 TRBD1